One and the same sample provided the 2 T cell receptor beta chains below, sequenced in a study of T-cell memory formation after mild COVID-19 listed by TCRdb under 2021. Preparation of the library involved 5' RACE. Sequencing instrument: Illumina NovaSeq 6000. TCRdb redid the processing of the public reads, applying fastp at Q25 and MiXCR, and retained in-frame beta chains. Rows with a matching CDR3 protein are joined into one entry that keeps the most common DNA and genes. Within this sample are about 7,400 distinct CDR3 sequences, with roughly a third of them counted one time only. The ten largest clonotypes hold roughly 55% of the sample. Sequencing used PBMCs or a T cell subset sorted from them (not recorded which). Every receptor here comes from an adult woman who had mild COVID-19 (a few samples of this study predate the infection). The sample titles of this study are shuffled in the database, so cell type and time point are left out; the donor was told from shared clones.

The CDR3 protein is CASGWGGGAPDTQYF. As DNA, the CDR3 is TGTGCCAGCGGATGGGGCGGGGGGGCCCCAGATACGCAGTATTTT. This chain connects TRBV6-5 to TRBJ2-3, with 9 bases identical to TRBD2. CDR1 and CDR2 from the germline V gene are MNHEY and SVGAGI. CDR3 length equals 15 residues. After removal of 8 bases from V and 4 bases from J, the junction contained 10 bases not matched to a gene.

This clonotype appeared many times. V gene TRBV5-6 combines with J gene TRBJ1-2, with no clear D. The CDR3 covers 14 residues. V was trimmed by 0 bases and J by 4 bases, leaving 10 bases between them. Per germline, CDR1 SGHDT and CDR2 YYEEEE. CDR3 loop: CASSLGGSFYGYTF. CDR3 bases: TGTGCCAGCAGCTTGGGAGGGTCCTTCTATGGCTACACCTTC.